This TCR beta chain was identified during a study of monozygotic twins with inflammatory bowel disease. Template switching incorporated UMIs with a 6-nucleotide sample barcode. TCRdb re-called the 5' RACE reads, yielding one record per CDR3 amino acid sequence without DNA. This sample's table reports fewer than 350,000 distinct CDR3 sequences. Study-wide findings and caveats: No repertoire similarity difference was seen between concordant and discordant twins; power was possibly limited.

Each donor had about 2.5 ml of blood drawn. The CDR3 is 16 amino acids. From germline, CDR1 is SGHRS and CDR2 YFSETQ. On this clonotype itself: Its antigen remains unknown.

V and J are TRBV5-1 and TRBJ2-3; absent DNA, TCRdb's TRBD1 call cannot be checked. The clonotype originates from a human donor with ulcerative colitis or Crohn's disease, or a healthy co-twin of an affected twin (not recorded which). Source material: blood. CDR3 sequence reads: CASSPLETGHTDTQYF. The complete variable domain, with remaining parts taken from reference TRBV5-1 and TRBJ2-3, reads KAGVTQTPRYLIKTRGQQVTLSCSPISGHRSVSWYQQTPGQGLQFLFEYFSETQRNKGNFPGRFSGRQFSNSRSEMNVSTLELGDSALYLCASSPLETGHTDTQYFGPGTRLTVL.